Below, 19 T cell receptor beta chains from the same sample are listed, as sequenced in a study of blood T cell repertoires in COVID-19. The assay was immunoSEQ multiplex PCR, and TCRdb's table has in-frame clones only and misses some. The sample includes over 35,000 clones, around nine tenths of them seen just once. Sequencing used peripheral blood. These receptors all stem from a man between 65 and 80 years old with active COVID-19.

The genes are TRBV18 and TRBJ2-7; 7 positions agree with TRBD2. V shed 1 base and J 0 bases; nucleotides not matched to a gene: 3. The CDR3 extends over 15 amino acids. CDR1 KGHSH and CDR2 LQKENI come from the germline V gene. CDR3 in amino acids: CASSPLSGGSYEQYF. Here the CDR3 DNA reads TGTGCCAGCTCACCACTTTCGGGGGGCTCCTACGAGCAGTACTTC.

The V and J genes are TRBV27 and TRBJ2-3; TRBD2 agrees at 8 bases. The CDR3 has 16 residues. Trimming removed 5 bases from V and 2 bases from J; junction bases left unmatched: 9. Per germline, CDR1 MNHEY and CDR2 SMNVEV (reference sequence). CDR3 sequence reads: CASSKGLDLITDTQYF. CDR3 nucleotides: TGTGCCAGCAGTAAGGGACTAGACCTTATCACAGATACGCAGTATTTT.

This clone was detected once. DNA of the CDR3: TGTGCCAGCAGTGCAACAGGGTACGAGCAGTACTTC. Translated: CASSATGYEQYF. This chain connects TRBV27 to TRBJ2-7; possible D gene TRBD1, 6 bases. CDR1 MNHEY and CDR2 SMNVEV come from the germline V gene (reference sequence). The CDR3 is 12 amino acids. V lost 5 bases to trimming and J lost 4 bases, with 9 bases between them.

V and J are TRBV9 and TRBJ2-1; 10 nucleotides line up with TRBD2. Trimming at V came to 0 bases and at J to 0 bases, leaving 12 bases not matched to a gene. The CDR3 is made up of 20 amino acids. Germline values: CDR1 SGDLS, CDR2 YYNGEE. CDR3 nucleotides: TGTGCCAGCAGCGTAGGGTCTAGCGGGGGACGCTTCTACTCCTACAATGAGCAGTTCTTC. It encodes CASSVGSSGGRFYSYNEQFF.

CDR3 bases: TGTGCCAGCAGCTCCCGTGGCAGCTCTGGAAACACCATATATTTT. Its translation: CASSSRGSSGNTIYF. The chain combines TRBV7-2 with TRBJ1-3; D is uncertain. Trimming cost V 4 bases and J 0 bases, with 10 bases left between them. The length of the CDR3 is 15 residues. Germline-derived CDR1 and CDR2 are SGHTA and FQGNSA.

The chain recombines TRBV20-1 with TRBJ2-3; 8 bases line up with TRBD2. V trimming: 3 bases; J trimming: 4 bases; junction bases outside the gene matches: 9. Germline-derived CDR1 and CDR2 are DFQATT and SNEGSKA (reference sequence). CDR3 length: 15 amino acids. CDR3 sequence: CSASEASGRADTQYF. CDR3 nucleotide sequence: TGCAGTGCTAGTGAGGCTAGCGGGCGGGCAGATACGCAGTATTTT.

A remark on this clone: A junction end diverges from the germline sequence, so it may reflect a read error. The rearrangement links TRBV12-3 or TRBV12-4 to TRBJ2-7; 8 bases align to TRBD1. CDR3 size: 12 residues. CDR3 residues: CASSPTGAFRHF. CDR3 nucleotide sequence: TGTGCCAGCAGTCCGACAGGGGCCTTCCGGCACTTC.

This chain joins TRBV5-6 and TRBJ1-2; TRBD1 matches 7 bases. V gave up 0 bases and J gave up 3 bases; unmatched junction bases: 2. The CDR3 is 14 amino acids. Germline lookup yields CDR1 SGHDT and CDR2 YYEEEE. CDR3 loop: CASSLGDSYYGYTF. CDR3 nucleotide sequence: TGTGCCAGCAGCTTGGGGGACAGCTACTATGGCTACACCTTC.

This chain joins TRBV7-9 and TRBJ1-6; D is unclear. With 1 base removed from V and 7 bases from J, the gap between germline ends came to 5 bases. There are 13 residues in the CDR3. The germline V gene encodes CDR1 SEHNR and CDR2 FQNEAQ (reference sequence). This chain's CDR3 is CASSLVENSPLHF. Here the CDR3 DNA reads TGTGCCAGCAGCTTAGTGGAGAATTCACCCCTCCACTTT.

The chain couples TRBV11-3 to TRBJ2-2; D is ambiguous. Germline CDR1 SGHNT, CDR2 YENEEA. The CDR3 contains 13 residues. Trimming pared 2 bases from V and 5 bases from J, leaving 6 bases between. The CDR3 DNA follows: TGTGCCAGCAGCTTATCAGCGACCGGGGAGCTGTTTTTT. As protein: CASSLSATGELFF.

CDR3 DNA sequence: TGTGCCAGTAGGCACCGAGCGGGATACGAGCAGTACTTC. Amino acid sequence: CASRHRAGYEQYF. This rearrangement joins TRBV19 to TRBJ2-7; 7 bases align to TRBD2. V shed 6 bases, J shed 4 bases, and the junction held 6 bases outside the gene matches. CDR1 and CDR2 from the germline V gene are LNHDA and SQIVND (reference sequence). This CDR3 is 13 amino acids long.

The table lists this clone with a few counts. The chain carries TRBV29-1 and TRBJ1-1, with a weak D call TRBD1 (6 bases). Germline-derived CDR1 and CDR2 are SQVTM and ANQGSEA. CDR3 length: 11 residues. This CDR3 is CAGGQGTEAFF. The CDR3 bases are TGCGCCGGGGGGCAAGGAACTGAAGCTTTCTTT.

CDR3 in DNA: TGTGCCAGCAGCTCCCCGGGACATGGATCACCCCTCCACTTT. Residues: CASSSPGHGSPLHF. The rearrangement links TRBV7-2 to TRBJ1-6; tentative D call: TRBD1 (6 bases). V was shortened by 4 bases and J by 10 bases, with 14 bases between the two germline ends. The germline V gene has CDR1 SGHTA and CDR2 FQGNSA. CDR3 length: 14 amino acids.

The genes are TRBV6-5 and TRBJ2-7; D ambiguous. Trimming removed 3 bases from V and 1 base from J, with 10 bases in between. The CDR3 contains 14 residues. Germline CDR1 MNHEY, CDR2 SVGAGI. CDR3 region: CASSYGRRSYEQYF. In nucleotides, the CDR3 is TGTGCCAGCAGTTATGGGCGCAGGTCCTACGAGCAGTACTTC.

This rearrangement joins TRBV28 to TRBJ1-5, with 7 bases matching TRBD1. Germline CDR1 is MDHEN and CDR2 is SYDVKM. There are 18 residues in the CDR3. The ends lost 2 bases at V and 0 bases at J; junction bases unmatched: 10. CDR3 nucleotide sequence: TGTGCCAGCAGTTTAGCGACGACAGGGAGATATAGCAATCAGCCCCAGCATTTT. Protein sequence: CASSLATTGRYSNQPQHF. The whole variable domain, filled in from reference TRBV28 and TRBJ1-5, reads DVKVTQSSRYLVKRTGEKVFLECVQDMDHENMFWYRQDPGLGLRLIYFSYDVKMKEKGDIPEGYSVSREKKERFSLILESASTNQTSMYLCASSLATTGRYSNQPQHFGDGTRLSIL.

There are a few counts of this clone. This sequence joins TRBV4-3 and TRBJ1-5; TRBD1 might be the D (6 bases). Trimming cost V 6 bases and J 2 bases, with 17 bases left between them. The CDR3 spans 16 residues. Per germline, CDR1 LGHNA and CDR2 YSLEER. This CDR3 reads CASRGGGVEGNQPQHF. The CDR3 DNA reads as TGCGCCAGCAGGGGAGGGGGGGTTGAGGGCAATCAGCCCCAGCATTTT.

The chain has TRBV7-8 and TRBJ2-7; the D gene is possibly TRBD2 (6 bases). This CDR3 is 14 amino acids long. The V gene lost 4 bases and the J gene lost 6 bases, with 16 bases spanning the gap. Germline CDR1 reads SGHVS; CDR2 reads FQNEAQ. The CDR3 reads CASSWRGNAIEQYF. The CDR3, as DNA: TGTGCCAGCAGCTGGAGGGGCAACGCCATCGAGCAGTACTTC.

The genes are TRBV7-2 and TRBJ2-1, with 14 bases aligning to TRBD2. V shed 4 bases and J 15 bases; nucleotides not matched to a gene: 11. Germline assignment: CDR1 SGHTA and CDR2 FQGNSA. CDR3 length: 15 residues. CDR3 region: CASSSKPGLAGDWFF. The CDR3 nucleotides are TGTGCCAGCAGCTCCAAACCGGGACTAGCGGGGGACTGGTTCTTC.

The genes are TRBV4-2 and TRBJ2-3, with 9 bases aligning to TRBD2. The CDR3 is 17 amino acids. Germline lookup yields CDR1 LGHNA and CDR2 YNFKEQ. V gave up 4 bases and J gave up 5 bases; unmatched junction bases: 13. CDR3 DNA sequence: TGTGCCAGCAGCCGAGAGGGCCAGCGGGGGGCCGGAGATACGCAGTATTTT. Its translation: CASSREGQRGAGDTQYF.